The source of this TCR beta chain is a study of T cell repertoires in cytomegalovirus infection. Overall study context: Peptides in the study included HLA-C-restricted and HLA-B-restricted CMV epitopes. An indication of both CMV infection and matching HLA type came from public TCR beta signatures.

Germline lookup yields CDR1 LNHDA and CDR2 SQIVND (reference sequence). The CDR3 loop spans 13 amino acids. V was pared by 0 bases and J by 7 bases, with 9 bases between. From the reads, TCRdb called clonotypes with MiXCR, one entry per CDR3 protein. This sample has hundreds of thousands of distinct CDR3 sequences, with roughly 33% found just once. This clonotype was recorded a few times. Its target is unknown. Study-level findings and limits: Dominating the ex vivo response were HLA-C-restricted CMV-specific TCR beta clonotypes. Summed frequency of shared TCR beta families picked out CMV carriers who also had the relevant HLA.

This sequence was found in a human donor in good health (CMV status not recorded). Some clones in this sample may be carry-over from other donors' samples. The chain has TRBV19 and TRBJ1-2; no definite D call. The specimen comprised cultured PBMCs, sampled from culture after CMV antigen stimulation. For the CDR3, the DNA is TGTGCCAGTAGTATAGACAAGGCTCGTGGCTACACCTTC. This encodes CASSIDKARGYTF.